This T cell receptor beta chain appears in the sequencing data of a study of identical twins. This clonotype was detected only a few times. Its specificity is unknown. Trimming took 1 base from V and 10 from J, leaving 7 bases between them. The length of the CDR3 is 11 residues. General study points: Memory repertoires lacked the insertion deficit that abundant cord blood beta clonotypes showed. One should note that invariant MAIT and iNKT cells could partly confound zero-insertion analyses.

MiXCR, run by TCRdb on the 5' RACE reads, gives a single entry per CDR3 protein. The top ten hold about 0.25% of the sample, which has roughly 1,500,000 distinct CDR3 sequences, around a third seen once. This TCR was recovered from a newborn girl in good health. The sample taken for sequencing was cord blood. The gene calls are TRBV12-3 or TRBV12-4 and TRBJ1-1; D not resolved. CDR3 sequence (DNA): TGTGCCAGCAGTTTAGTTATAATAGCTTTCTTT. It encodes CASSLVIIAFF.